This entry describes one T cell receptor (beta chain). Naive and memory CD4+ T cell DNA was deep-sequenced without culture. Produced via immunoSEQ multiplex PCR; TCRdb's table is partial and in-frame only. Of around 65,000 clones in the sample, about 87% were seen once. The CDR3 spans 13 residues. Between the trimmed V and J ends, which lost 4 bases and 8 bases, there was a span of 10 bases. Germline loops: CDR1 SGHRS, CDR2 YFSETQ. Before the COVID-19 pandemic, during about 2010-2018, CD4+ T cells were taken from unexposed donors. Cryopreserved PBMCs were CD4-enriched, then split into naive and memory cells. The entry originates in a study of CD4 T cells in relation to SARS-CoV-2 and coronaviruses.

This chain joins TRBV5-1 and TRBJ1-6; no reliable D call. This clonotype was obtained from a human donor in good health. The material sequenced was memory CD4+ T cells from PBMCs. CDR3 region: CASSPGGDSPLHF. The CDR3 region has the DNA TGCGCCAGCAGCCCCGGTGGTGATTCACCCCTCCACTTT.